Below are 8 T cell receptor beta chains sequenced from a single sample in a study of T-cell memory formation after mild COVID-19. TCRdb analysed the 5' RACE reads with MiXCR anew, one entry per CDR3 protein. The sample has 150,000 or so distinct CDR3 sequences; 13% to 15% are singletons. The sample was PBMCs or a T cell subset sorted from them (not recorded which). These receptors came from an adult woman who had mild COVID-19 (a few samples of this study predate the infection). Cell type and time point are not known.

This clonotype showed up just once. The chain carries TRBV2 and TRBJ2-7, with 8 bases fitting TRBD1. Germline lookup yields CDR1 SNHLY and CDR2 FYNNEI. The CDR3 is 16 amino acids. The ends lost 8 bases at V and 3 bases at J; junction bases unmatched: 15. This chain's CDR3 is CASVGRGPDGYYEQYV. The DNA of the CDR3 is TGTGCCAGCGTCGGCAGGGGGCCAGATGGCTACTACGAGCAGTACGTC.

In this sample, this clonotype turned up a few times. The chain has TRBV7-9 and TRBJ2-5, with 7 bases identical to TRBD2. Trimming took 5 bases from V and 0 from J; bases not matched to a gene: 12. The CDR3 contains 17 residues. CDR1 is SEHNR, CDR2 FQNEAQ, per germline (reference sequence). DNA of the CDR3: TGTGCCAGCAGCCCAGGGCGGGAGTCGGGGCACCAAGAGACCCAGTACTTC. Translation gives CASSPGRESGHQETQYF.

Only a few counts were recorded for this clonotype. The chain joins TRBV7-2 to TRBJ2-5; 10 bases match TRBD2. Trimming took 6 bases from V and 4 from J; bases not matched to a gene: 11. The germline V gene has CDR1 SGHTA and CDR2 FQGNSA. The CDR3 length is 16 residues. The chain's CDR3 is CASRYSGGALGETQYF. For the CDR3, the DNA is TGTGCCAGCAGGTACAGCGGGGGGGCATTAGGAGAGACCCAGTACTTC. Variable domain in full (rest from reference TRBV7-2 and TRBJ2-5): GAGVSQSPSNKVTEKGKDVELRCDPISGHTALYWYRQSLGQGLEFLIYFQGNSAPDKSGLPSDRFSAERTGGSVSTLTIQRTQQEDSAVYLCASRYSGGALGETQYFGPGTRLLVL.

V usage is TRBV13 and J usage is TRBJ2-7; D unresolved. The germline CDR1 and CDR2 sequences are PRHDT and FYEKMQ (reference sequence). Trimming cost V 5 bases and J 1 base, with 12 bases left between them. This CDR3 contains 14 residues. CDR3 DNA sequence: TGTGCCAGCAGCCCTGAAAGGGTTTCCTACGAGCAGTACTTC. It translates to CASSPERVSYEQYF.

This clonotype came up a few times. This chain connects TRBV10-3 to TRBJ2-1; 11 nucleotides line up with TRBD2. J was trimmed by 5 bases and V by 6 bases; bases with no gene match: 3. The CDR3 length is 14 residues. Germline CDR1 and CDR2: ENHRY and SYGVKD. CDR3 residues: CAISGGLADNEQFF. Here the CDR3 DNA reads TGTGCCATCAGCGGGGGACTAGCGGACAATGAGCAGTTCTTC.

The rearrangement uses TRBV18 and TRBJ1-2, with 8 bases aligning to TRBD1. The CDR3 spans 13 residues. After removal of 5 bases from V and 8 bases from J, the junction contained 7 bases not matched to a gene. CDR1 and CDR2 (germline): KGHSH, LQKENI. The CDR3 here is CASSATGAQGYTF. The CDR3 DNA reads as TGTGCCAGCTCAGCGACAGGGGCTCAGGGCTACACCTTC. The full variable domain, rest sourced from reference TRBV18 and TRBJ1-2, is NAGVMQNPRHLVRRRGQEARLRCSPMKGHSHVYWYRQLPEEGLKFMVYLQKENIIDESGMPKERFSAEFPKEGPSILRIQQVVRGDSAAYFCASSATGAQGYTFGSGTRLTVV.

This clonotype was recorded at least ten times. The gene calls are TRBV7-9 and TRBJ2-3; the match to TRBD2 covers 7 bases. Trimming cost V 6 bases and J 2 bases; bases outside gene matches: 5. CDR3 length: 14 amino acids. Germline V gene sequence: CDR1 SEHNR, CDR2 FQNEAQ (reference sequence). The CDR3 loop reads CASRTSGNTDTQYF. The CDR3 DNA reads TGTGCCAGCAGGACGAGCGGGAACACAGATACGCAGTATTTT.

This clonotype was seen only a few times. This chain joins TRBV5-1 and TRBJ2-2, with D perhaps TRBD1 or TRBD2 (5 bases each). This CDR3 comprises 18 residues. V lost 1 base to trimming and J lost 0 bases, with 16 bases between them. CDR1 and CDR2 from the germline V gene are SGHRS and YFSETQ. The CDR3 spells CASSLYPLRDANTGELFF. In DNA, the CDR3 is TGCGCCAGCAGCTTGTACCCCCTGAGGGACGCGAACACCGGGGAGCTGTTTTTT.